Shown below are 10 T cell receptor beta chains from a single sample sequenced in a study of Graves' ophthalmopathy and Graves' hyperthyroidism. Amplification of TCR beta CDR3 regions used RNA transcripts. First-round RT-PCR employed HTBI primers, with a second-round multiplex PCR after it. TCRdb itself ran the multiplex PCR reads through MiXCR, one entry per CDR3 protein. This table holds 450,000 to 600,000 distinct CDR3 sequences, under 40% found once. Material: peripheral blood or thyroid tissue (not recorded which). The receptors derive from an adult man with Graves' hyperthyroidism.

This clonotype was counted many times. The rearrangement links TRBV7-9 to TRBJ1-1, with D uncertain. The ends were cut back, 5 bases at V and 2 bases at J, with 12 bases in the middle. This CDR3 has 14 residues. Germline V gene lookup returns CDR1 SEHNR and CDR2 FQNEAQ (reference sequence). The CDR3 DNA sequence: TGTGCCAGCAGCCATACCGTCAACAACACTGAAGCTTTCTTT. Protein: CASSHTVNNTEAFF. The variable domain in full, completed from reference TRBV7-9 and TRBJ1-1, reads DTGVSQNPRHKITKRGQNVTFRCDPISEHNRLYWYRQTLGQGPEFLTYFQNEAQLEKSRLLSDRFSAERPKGSFSTLEIQRTEQGDSAMYLCASSHTVNNTEAFFGQGTRLTVV.

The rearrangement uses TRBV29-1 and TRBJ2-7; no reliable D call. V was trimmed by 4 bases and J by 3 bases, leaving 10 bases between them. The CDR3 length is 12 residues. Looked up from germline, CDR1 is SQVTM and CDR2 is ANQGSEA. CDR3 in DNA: TGCAGCGTTGTATTGGGCCTCTACGAGCAGTACTTC. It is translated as CSVVLGLYEQYF.

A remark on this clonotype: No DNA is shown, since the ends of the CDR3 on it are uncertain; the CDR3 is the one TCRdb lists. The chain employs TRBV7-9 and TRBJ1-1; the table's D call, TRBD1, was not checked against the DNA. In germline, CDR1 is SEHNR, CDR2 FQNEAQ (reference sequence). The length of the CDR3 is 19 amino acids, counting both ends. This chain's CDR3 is CASSFYICSARTGGTEAFF.

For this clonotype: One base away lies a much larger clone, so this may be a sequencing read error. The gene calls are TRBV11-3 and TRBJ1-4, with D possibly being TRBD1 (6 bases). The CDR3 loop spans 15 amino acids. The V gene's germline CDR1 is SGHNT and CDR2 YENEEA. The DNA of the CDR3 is TGTGCCAGCAGCTCACCGGGACAACCAAATGAAAAACCGTTTTTT. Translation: CASSSPGQPNEKPFF.

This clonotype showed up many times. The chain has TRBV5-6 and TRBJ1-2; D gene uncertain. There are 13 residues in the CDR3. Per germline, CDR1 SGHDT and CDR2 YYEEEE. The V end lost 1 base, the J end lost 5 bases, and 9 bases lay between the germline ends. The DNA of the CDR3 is TGTGCCAGCAGCTTGCCCGGGCCATATGGCTACACCTTC. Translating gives CASSLPGPYGYTF. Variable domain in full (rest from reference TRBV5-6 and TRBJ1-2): DAGVTQSPTHLIKTRGQQVTLRCSPKSGHDTVSWYQQALGQGPQFIFQYYEEEERQRGNFPDRFSGHQFPNYSSELNVNALLLGDSALYLCASSLPGPYGYTFGSGTRLTVV.

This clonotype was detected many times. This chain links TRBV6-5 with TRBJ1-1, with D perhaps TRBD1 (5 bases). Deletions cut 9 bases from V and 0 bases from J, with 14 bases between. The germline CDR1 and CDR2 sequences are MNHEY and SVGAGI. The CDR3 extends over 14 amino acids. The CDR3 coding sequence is TGTGCCAGTTTCAAGATCAGGGTGAACACTGAAGCTTTCTTT. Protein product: CASFKIRVNTEAFF.

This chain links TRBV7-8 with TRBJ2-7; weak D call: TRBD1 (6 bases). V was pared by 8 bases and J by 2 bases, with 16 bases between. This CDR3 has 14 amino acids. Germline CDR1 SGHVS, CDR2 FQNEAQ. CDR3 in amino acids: CASSPRDIAYEQYF. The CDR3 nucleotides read TGTGCCAGCTCACCCCGGGACATCGCCTACGAGCAGTACTTC.

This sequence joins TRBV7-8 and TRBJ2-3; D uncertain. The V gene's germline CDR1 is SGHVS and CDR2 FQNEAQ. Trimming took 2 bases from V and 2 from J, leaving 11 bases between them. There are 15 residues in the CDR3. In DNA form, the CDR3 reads TGTGCCAGCAGCTTATTCAAGCCCCCCACAGATACGCAGTATTTT. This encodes CASSLFKPPTDTQYF.

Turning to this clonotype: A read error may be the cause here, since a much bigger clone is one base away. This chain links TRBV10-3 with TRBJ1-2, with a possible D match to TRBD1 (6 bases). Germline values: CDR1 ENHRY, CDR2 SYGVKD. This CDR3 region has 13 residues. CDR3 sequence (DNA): TGTGTCAGCAGTTACAGGGATCATACGGGCTACACCTTC. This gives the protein CVSSYRDHTGYTF.

CDR3 DNA: TGTGCCAGCAGCCCGACCGGGACAGGGGCCGCAGATACGCAGTATTTT. Amino acid sequence: CASSPTGTGAADTQYF. This sequence joins TRBV7-2 and TRBJ2-3; 10 bases map to TRBD1. CDR1 is SGHTA, CDR2 FQGNSA, per germline. The V segment lost 5 bases and the J segment 4 bases; nucleotides outside the gene matches: 9. The CDR3 is 16 residues long.